Below are 27 T cell receptor beta chains sequenced from a single sample in a study of identifying expanded T cells in peripheral blood. Method: immunoSEQ multiplex PCR; TCRdb's copy keeps in-frame clones and lacks some. The top ten hold around 8.4% of the sample, which has under 150,000 clones, 86% seen once. The sample taken for sequencing was blood. The receptors were gathered from a person aged 18 to 70 in good health.

The J gene is TRBJ2-7, the V gene TRBV4-1; 7 nucleotides agree with TRBD2. The CDR3 is 15 amino acids. V lost 3 bases to trimming and J lost 1 base; unmatched junction nucleotides: 6. Germline CDR1 reads MGHRA; CDR2 reads YSYEKL. CDR3 in amino acids: CASSQQTSESYEQYF. The CDR3 region has the DNA TGCGCCAGCAGCCAGCAAACTAGCGAGTCCTACGAGCAGTACTTC.

The V call is TRBV4-1, the J call TRBJ2-7; 8 bases are a match to TRBD1. V lost 1 base to trimming and J lost 7 bases; unmatched junction nucleotides: 6. The germline V gene has CDR1 MGHRA and CDR2 YSYEKL. The CDR3 extends over 14 amino acids. The DNA for the CDR3 is TGCGCCAGCAGCCAAGTACAGGGGGACGGGGAGCAGTACTTC. Translation gives CASSQVQGDGEQYF.

The chain is built from TRBV18 and TRBJ2-6; D gene ambiguous. The CDR3 covers 16 residues. The germline gives CDR1 KGHSH, CDR2 LQKENI. The V and J ends lost 0 bases and 1 base respectively, with 7 bases between them. The CDR3 sequence is CASSPPWGSGANVLTF. In DNA form, the CDR3 reads TGTGCCAGCTCACCACCGTGGGGTTCTGGGGCCAACGTCCTGACTTTC.

CDR3 nucleotides: TGCGCCAGCAGCCTCGGGACTAGCCCCTACGAGCAGTACTTC. This sequence encodes CASSLGTSPYEQYF. This chain links TRBV5-1 with TRBJ2-7; 9 bases map to TRBD2. Trimming at V came to 4 bases and at J to 2 bases, leaving 4 bases not matched to a gene. In germline, CDR1 is SGHRS, CDR2 YFSETQ. CDR3 length equals 14 residues.

The J gene is TRBJ1-3, the V gene TRBV7-9, with D unresolved. The CDR3 covers 14 residues. Trimming took 1 base from V and 1 from J, leaving 5 bases between them. Germline lookup yields CDR1 SEHNR and CDR2 FQNEAQ (reference sequence). Here the CDR3 DNA reads TGTGCCAGCAGCTTAGACGGGTCTGGAAACACCATATATTTT. Translating gives CASSLDGSGNTIYF.

CDR3 sequence (DNA): TGTGCCAGTAGTGTATGGGACTCAAGCTCCTACAATGAGCAGTTCTTC. Amino acid sequence: CASSVWDSSSYNEQFF. The V call is TRBV19, the J call TRBJ2-1, with a tentative D call TRBD2 (6 bases). Germline lookup yields CDR1 LNHDA and CDR2 SQIVND (reference sequence). The CDR3 spans 16 residues. V dropped 5 bases and J dropped 0 bases, with 14 bases sitting between them.

The CDR3 nucleotides read TGCGCCAGCAGCTGGGGGCAGGGGAACACTGAAGCTTTCTTT. Translation: CASSWGQGNTEAFF. The chain uses TRBV5-1 and TRBJ1-1; D is perhaps TRBD1 (6 bases). Trimming removed 3 bases from V and 1 base from J, with 10 bases in between. Germline V gives CDR1 SGHRS, CDR2 YFSETQ. The CDR3 is 14 residues long.

The V and J genes are TRBV6-5 and TRBJ2-7; D unclear. V was shortened by 2 bases and J by 3 bases, with 8 bases between the two germline ends. The CDR3 loop spans 13 amino acids. Germline-derived CDR1 and CDR2 are MNHEY and SVGAGI. The CDR3 DNA is TGTGCCAGCAGTTACGGGCACAACTACGAGCAGTACTTC. Residues: CASSYGHNYEQYF.

This clone was seen once. The gene calls are TRBV6-6 and TRBJ1-5; D not certain. Per germline, CDR1 MNHNY and CDR2 SVGAGI (reference sequence). The CDR3 extends over 13 amino acids. Deletions cut 7 bases from V and 0 bases from J, with 7 bases between. In nucleotides, the CDR3 is TGTGCCAGCACGGGGTATAGCAATCAGCCCCAGCATTTT. Encoded protein: CASTGYSNQPQHF.

The V call is TRBV7-9, the J call TRBJ2-7, with a tentative D call TRBD1 (5 bases). Germline V gene sequence: CDR1 SEHNR, CDR2 FQNEAQ (reference sequence). The CDR3 spans 14 residues. The ends were cut back, 1 base at V and 3 bases at J, with 10 bases in the middle. CDR3 nucleotides: TGTGCCAGCAGCTTAGGGACGACAGACTACGAGCAGTACTTC. It translates to CASSLGTTDYEQYF.

The chain joins TRBV5-1 to TRBJ2-5; D remains ambiguous. Germline-derived CDR1 and CDR2 are SGHRS and YFSETQ. This CDR3 is 11 amino acids long. Trimming removed 4 bases at V and 2 bases at J, with 3 bases between. For the CDR3, the DNA is TGCGCCAGCAGCAAACAAGAGACCCAGTACTTC. The encoded protein is CASSKQETQYF.

The chain links TRBV5-1 to TRBJ1-3; no clear D gene. Germline loops: CDR1 SGHRS, CDR2 YFSETQ. V gave up 2 bases and J gave up 0 bases, with 6 bases separating them. The CDR3 has 14 amino acids. CDR3 coding DNA: TGCGCCAGCAGCTTATCTAGCTCTGGAAACACCATATATTTT. This gives the protein CASSLSSSGNTIYF.

This clone has only one observation. The rearrangement uses TRBV11-3 and TRBJ1-5; D not certain. Germline lookup yields CDR1 SGHNT and CDR2 YENEEA. This CDR3 has 16 amino acids. Trimming left V 0 bases short and J 3 bases short, with 12 bases between. CDR3 protein: CASSLDQASYNQPQHF. CDR3 DNA sequence: TGTGCCAGCAGCTTAGATCAGGCGAGTTACAATCAGCCCCAGCATTTT. The full variable domain, its missing parts supplied by reference TRBV11-3 and TRBJ1-5, is EAGVVQSPRYKIIEKKQPVAFWCNPISGHNTLYWYLQNLGQGPELLIRYENEEAVDDSQLPKDRFSAERLKGVDSTLKIQPAELGDSAVYLCASSLDQASYNQPQHFGDGTRLSIL.

CDR3 residues: CASSPAGTGVSGELFF. The CDR3 region has the DNA TGCGCCAGCAGCCCCGCCGGGACAGGGGTTTCCGGGGAGCTGTTTTTT. This chain links TRBV5-1 with TRBJ2-2; 10 bases agree with TRBD1. Germline CDR1 and CDR2: SGHRS and YFSETQ. With V trimmed by 4 bases and J by 6 bases, 9 bases remained unmatched. CDR3 length equals 16 residues.

The chain uses TRBV27 and TRBJ2-3; D may be TRBD1 (6 bases). The CDR3 is 16 residues long. Germline V gene lookup returns CDR1 MNHEY and CDR2 SMNVEV (reference sequence). The ends were cut back, 5 bases at V and 0 bases at J, with 15 bases in the middle. CDR3 in amino acids: CASSPLGQRSTDTQYF. DNA for the CDR3: TGTGCCAGCAGTCCCCTAGGACAGCGAAGCACAGATACGCAGTATTTT.

This rearrangement joins TRBV6-5 to TRBJ2-3; 10 positions agree with TRBD2. The J segment lost 5 bases and the V segment lost 7 bases, leaving 9 bases of the junction unmatched. CDR3 size: 15 residues. Germline loops: CDR1 MNHEY, CDR2 SVGAGI. CDR3 sequence reads: CASTSGSKGGDTQYF. CDR3 nucleotides: TGTGCCAGCACTAGCGGGAGTAAGGGGGGAGATACGCAGTATTTT.

This clone occurred once. The chain employs TRBV28 and TRBJ2-2; 9 bases agree with TRBD2. Trimming at V came to 4 bases and at J to 3 bases, leaving 12 bases not matched to a gene. From germline, CDR1 is MDHEN and CDR2 SYDVKM. The CDR3 covers 18 residues. CDR3 DNA: TGTGCCAGCAGTTCATATCCCTCGCGGGGGGGTCACACCGGGGAGCTGTTTTTT. Its protein is CASSSYPSRGGHTGELFF.

A few counts support this clone. V and J are TRBV27 and TRBJ2-2; 7 bases align to TRBD2. Per the germline V gene, CDR1 is MNHEY and CDR2 is SMNVEV (reference sequence). With 5 bases clipped from V and 6 bases from J, the junction kept 3 bases outside the gene matches. The CDR3 has 13 amino acids. This CDR3 is CASSILAAGELFF. In DNA, the CDR3 is TGTGCCAGCAGTATCCTAGCGGCCGGGGAGCTGTTTTTT.

V and J are TRBV30 and TRBJ2-7; no definite D call. This CDR3 region has 11 residues. Germline CDR1 GTSNPN, CDR2 SVGIG (reference sequence). With 2 bases removed from V and 6 bases from J, the gap between germline ends came to 8 bases. For the CDR3, the DNA is TGTGCCTGGAGTTTCGTCCGCGAGCAGTACTTC. Its translation is CAWSFVREQYF.

V and J are TRBV7-3 and TRBJ2-7, with D perhaps matching TRBD1 (6 bases). V was pared by 0 bases and J by 2 bases, with 14 bases between. Germline V gives CDR1 SGHTA, CDR2 FQGTGA. This CDR3 has 16 residues. CDR3 DNA: TGTGCCAGCAGCTTAACCAGGACAGAGAGCACCTACGAGCAGTACTTC. Residues: CASSLTRTESTYEQYF. Full variable domain (outside the CDR3, taken from reference TRBV7-3 and TRBJ2-7): GAGVSQTPSNKVTEKGKYVELRCDPISGHTALYWYRQSLGQGPEFLIYFQGTGAADDSGLPNDRFFAVRPEGSVSTLKIQRTERGDSAVYLCASSLTRTESTYEQYFGPGTRLTVT.

This chain links TRBV19 with TRBJ1-2, with D unresolved. CDR1 is LNHDA, CDR2 SQIVND, per germline (reference sequence). The CDR3 has 14 amino acids. With 5 bases removed from V and 5 bases from J, the gap between germline ends came to 15 bases. CDR3 in amino acids: CASSVKTIIYGYTF. The CDR3 DNA reads as TGTGCCAGTAGTGTAAAGACTATTATTTATGGCTACACCTTC. Full variable domain (outside the CDR3, taken from reference TRBV19 and TRBJ1-2): DGGITQSPKYLFRKEGQNVTLSCEQNLNHDAMYWYRQDPGQGLRLIYYSQIVNDFQKGDIAEGYSVSREKKESFPLTVTSAQKNPTAFYLCASSVKTIIYGYTFGSGTRLTVV.

The chain is built from TRBV7-2 and TRBJ2-7, with D unclear. There are 13 residues in the CDR3. Deletions cut 4 bases from V and 0 bases from J, with 7 bases between. From germline, CDR1 is SGHTA and CDR2 FQGNSA. As DNA, the CDR3 is TGTGCCAGCAGCTCAGGTAGCTCCTACGAGCAGTACTTC. It translates to CASSSGSSYEQYF.

The chain combines TRBV4-3 with TRBJ2-7; 9 bases align to TRBD2. Germline trimming cut 4 bases from V and 4 bases from J; bases unmatched to any gene: 5. This CDR3 comprises 14 residues. CDR1 is LGHNA, CDR2 YSLEER, per germline. In nucleotides, the CDR3 is TGCGCCAGCAGCCGGACAGCGGGGGGATACGAGCAGTACTTC. This gives the protein CASSRTAGGYEQYF.

The V call is TRBV11-2, the J call TRBJ2-4, with D possibly being TRBD2 (5 bases). Trimming left V 4 bases short and J 5 bases short, with 18 bases between. Germline V CDR1 and CDR2: SGHAT, FQNNGV. This CDR3 is built from 16 residues. CDR3 in amino acids: CASSSPRRGYQNIQYF. In nucleotides, the CDR3 is TGTGCCAGCAGCTCCCCTCGAAGAGGGTACCAAAACATTCAGTACTTC.

This CDR3 is CSVGAGTEAFF. The CDR3 coding sequence is TGCAGCGTTGGAGCTGGCACTGAAGCTTTCTTT. This chain links TRBV29-1 with TRBJ1-1; D not resolved. The germline V gene has CDR1 SQVTM and CDR2 ANQGSEA. Trimming shortened V by 4 bases and J by 4 bases, and 7 bases separated the two germline ends. This CDR3 is 11 amino acids long.

The chain links TRBV19 to TRBJ2-6; 10 nucleotides match TRBD1. The trim removed 6 bases at V and 1 base at J, leaving 6 bases unmatched. CDR3 length: 17 amino acids. Germline CDR1 LNHDA, CDR2 SQIVND (reference sequence). The CDR3 region is CASRPPGQGSGANVLTF. The CDR3 nucleotides are TGTGCCAGTAGACCCCCGGGACAGGGGTCTGGGGCCAACGTCCTGACTTTC.

This sequence joins TRBV7-2 and TRBJ2-1; possibly TRBD2 for D (6 bases). CDR3 length equals 17 residues. The germline V and J ends were trimmed by 5 bases and 2 bases, with 19 bases remaining between them. Germline CDR1 SGHTA, CDR2 FQGNSA. The CDR3: CASSQRIGGTTYNEQFF. The CDR3, as DNA: TGTGCCAGCAGCCAGAGGATCGGCGGGACCACCTACAATGAGCAGTTCTTC.